This T cell receptor beta chain was sequenced during a study of cytomegalovirus exposure and HLA in healthy donors. General observations from the study: Evidence from a later analysis indicated that most CMV-associated TCR beta chains looked HLA-restricted. There were some public TCRs occurring in many donors, but most TCR sequences were rare. An analysis was carried out at a later point. It showed that HLA-associated TCR beta chains were more clonally expanded than equally common non-associated chains.

The V end lost 1 base, the J end lost 4 bases, and 13 bases lay between the germline ends. The CDR3 contains 15 residues. Per germline, CDR1 SGHVS and CDR2 FQNEAQ. This clone was counted a few times. Its cognate antigen is unknown. The PCR was carried out with 60 Vbeta primers and 13 Jbeta primers. This table comes from immunoSEQ multiplex PCR, and its TCRdb copy is limited to in-frame clones, with some not included. The table shows around 100,000 clones, with roughly 85% occurring only once. The specimen was PBMCs. This sequence joins TRBV7-8 and TRBJ1-2; TRBD1 might be the D (6 bases). This receptor was taken from a man aged 60-69 years in good health and CMV-seropositive. The CDR3 sequence is CASSLGAGASYGYTF. Written as DNA, the CDR3 is TGTGCCAGCAGCTTAGGGGCAGGGGCCAGCTATGGCTACACCTTC. Filled out from reference TRBV7-8 and TRBJ1-2, the complete variable domain reads GAGVSQSPRYKVAKRGQDVALRCDPISGHVSLFWYQQALGQGPEFLTYFQNEAQLDKSGLPSDRFFAERPEGSVSTLKIQRTQQEDSAVYLCASSLGAGASYGYTFGSGTRLTVV.